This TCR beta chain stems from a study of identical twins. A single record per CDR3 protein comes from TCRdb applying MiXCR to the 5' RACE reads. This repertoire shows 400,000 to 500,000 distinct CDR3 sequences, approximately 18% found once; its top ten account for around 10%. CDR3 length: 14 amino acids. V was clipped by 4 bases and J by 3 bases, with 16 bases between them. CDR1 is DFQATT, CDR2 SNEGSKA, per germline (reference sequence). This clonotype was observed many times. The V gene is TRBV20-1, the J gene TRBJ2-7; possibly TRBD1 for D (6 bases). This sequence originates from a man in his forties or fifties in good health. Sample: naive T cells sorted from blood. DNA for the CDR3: TGCAGTGCTATAGGACCGGACAGCGACTACGAGCAGTACTTC. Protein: CSAIGPDSDYEQYF.